This T cell receptor (beta chain) was profiled in a study of STAT3 mutations in large granular lymphocyte leukemia. Sequencing used immunoSEQ multiplex PCR; TCRdb keeps in-frame clones, though not all of them. This repertoire shows around 10,000 clones, approximately 90% found once; its top ten account for about 38%. The CDR3 runs to 13 residues. V was trimmed by 6 bases and J by 5 bases, leaving 14 bases between them. Germline V CDR1 and CDR2: MNHEY, SVGAGI. Regarding the study as a whole: TCR clonotype switching after therapy occurred in about 35% of the 18 patients. Some patients had persisting codominant clonotypes that could mask small clones. Every T-cell large granular lymphocyte leukemia patient had at least one immunodominant TCR beta clonotype. In several patients, dominant TCR clone burden exceeded STAT3 mutant burden, suggesting STAT3 mutation arose secondarily.

As concerns this clone: Antigen unknown.

The source is a man between 60 and 70 years old with T-cell large granular lymphocyte leukemia. Some clones in this sample may be carry-over from other donors' samples. Sequenced: peripheral blood mononuclear cells. V usage is TRBV6-5 and J usage is TRBJ2-7, with unresolved D. CDR3 DNA sequence: TGTGCCAGCAGCCCAAGAGGACGAGACGAGCAGTACTTC. It codes for CASSPRGRDEQYF.